One and the same sample provided the 25 T cell receptor beta chains below, sequenced in a study of blood T cells in healthy people across ages. A J-beta primer mix and a sample-barcoded 5' primer were used in a second PCR of about 6 to 12 cycles. TCRdb passed the 5' RACE reads through MiXCR, listing each CDR3 protein once. Here the sample spans 600,000 to 850,000 distinct CDR3 sequences, approximately 39% being singletons. Input material: blood. Receptors were obtained from a woman in her sixties in good health.

A single count supports this clonotype. The V call is TRBV28, the J call TRBJ2-5; 10 nucleotides match TRBD2. The end of the DNA is better explained by TRBJ2-1, so the J call may be wrong. Germline CDR1 MDHEN, CDR2 SYDVKM. The CDR3 covers 17 residues. The CDR3: CASSLLSGLAEQETQFF. The CDR3 region has the DNA TGTGCCAGCAGTTTACTTAGCGGACTAGCGGAACAAGAGACCCAGTTCTTC.

This clonotype was seen a few times. V gene TRBV29-1 combines with J gene TRBJ2-1; TRBD2 matches 16 bases. The CDR3 sequence is 17 residues long. V lost 6 bases to trimming and J lost 2 bases; unmatched junction nucleotides: 7. Germline V gene data show CDR1 as SQVTM and CDR2 as ANQGSEA. Here the CDR3 reads CSVTGTSGRAAYNEQFF. The CDR3 DNA sequence: TGCAGCGTGACCGGGACTAGCGGGAGGGCCGCCTACAATGAGCAGTTCTTC.

This CDR3 reads CASRIYNEQYF. CDR3 nucleotides: TGTGCCAGCAGGATCTACAATGAGCAGTACTTC. The chain couples TRBV12-3 or TRBV12-4 to TRBJ2-7; D uncertain. V was cut by 6 bases and J by 7 bases, with 10 bases left in between. The CDR3 runs to 11 residues.

This clonotype was counted between two and nine times. The chain uses TRBV7-9 and TRBJ2-7, with TRBD2 as a possible D gene (5 bases). Trimming took off 4 bases at V and 6 bases at J, with 16 bases between the two ends. CDR3 size: 14 residues. Germline V gene sequence: CDR1 SEHNR, CDR2 FQNEAQ (reference sequence). Here the CDR3 reads CASSSTRNLREQYF. CDR3 coding DNA: TGTGCCAGCAGCTCAACTAGAAATCTTCGCGAGCAGTACTTC.

The chain uses TRBV6-4 and TRBJ2-1; tentative D call: TRBD2 (5 bases). This CDR3 is 14 amino acids long. CDR1 and CDR2 (germline): MRHNA, SNTAGT. The V end lost 2 bases, the J end lost 13 bases, and 18 bases lay between the germline ends. CDR3 amino acids: CASSDTPGPRVQFF. The CDR3 coding sequence is TGTGCCAGCAGTGACACCCCCGGCCCGCGGGTACAGTTCTTC.

This clonotype showed up many times. Its ends do not fully match the called genes, so a read error is possible. In nucleotides, the CDR3 is TGTGCCAGCAGCTTACTTGACACTGAAGCTTTCTTT. This gives the protein CASSLLDTEAFF. V usage is TRBV5-1 and J usage is TRBJ1-1; D is undetermined. The CDR3 has 12 amino acids. The V gene's germline CDR1 is SGHRS and CDR2 YFSETQ. The full variable domain, with the rest looked up from reference TRBV5-1 and TRBJ1-1, is KAGVTQTPRYLIKTRGQQVTLSCSPISGHRSVSWYQQTPGQGLQFLFEYFSETQRNKGNFPGRFSGRQFSNSRSEMNVSTLELGDSALYLCASSLLDTEAFFGQGTRLTVV.

This sequence joins TRBV12-3 or TRBV12-4 and TRBJ2-3; 10 positions agree with TRBD2. The CDR3 spans 17 residues. V shed 5 bases, J shed 4 bases, and the junction held 12 bases outside the gene matches. The CDR3 DNA reads TGTGCCAGCAGTCTCTCCTTGCTAGCGGGGGCATCAGATACGCAGTATTTT. Translating it yields CASSLSLLAGASDTQYF.

This clonotype was detected only a few times. The rearrangement uses TRBV3-1 and TRBJ2-1; D is unresolved. Germline CDR1 and CDR2: LGHDT and YNNKEL (reference sequence). V was cut by 0 bases and J by 4 bases, with 7 bases left in between. The CDR3 extends over 14 amino acids. The CDR3 spells CASSQDLRYNEQFF. DNA for the CDR3: TGTGCCAGCAGCCAAGATCTCCGATACAATGAGCAGTTCTTC.

This clonotype was seen a handful of times. The rearrangement links TRBV11-3 to TRBJ2-5; 10 bases align to TRBD1. V was pared by 5 bases and J by 4 bases, with 7 bases of the junction left unmatched. The CDR3 has 15 residues. The germline V gene encodes CDR1 SGHNT and CDR2 YENEEA. The CDR3 region is CASSTADRGRETQYF. The CDR3 region has the DNA TGTGCCAGCAGCACCGCCGACAGGGGGCGAGAGACCCAGTACTTC.

This clonotype occurred a few times. The chain is built from TRBV6-5 and TRBJ1-5; D might be TRBD1 (5 bases). Trimming stripped 6 bases from V and 4 bases from J, with 16 bases between. This CDR3 is 15 amino acids long. Germline V gene lookup returns CDR1 MNHEY and CDR2 SVGAGI. The DNA for the CDR3 is TGTGCCAGCAGGCCCGGGACGTCGCATAATCAGCCCCAGCATTTT. It specifies CASRPGTSHNQPQHF.

This clonotype came up a few times. The chain has TRBV20-1 and TRBJ1-4, with TRBD1 identical over 10 bases. J was trimmed by 6 bases and V by 1 base; bases with no gene match: 5. This CDR3 region has 15 residues. Germline V gene sequence: CDR1 DFQATT, CDR2 SNEGSKA (reference sequence). CDR3 DNA: TGCAGTGCTAGAGTCTTCGGGACAGGGGATGAAAAACTGTTTTTT. This encodes CSARVFGTGDEKLFF.

This clonotype was counted only a few times. This sequence joins TRBV7-9 and TRBJ2-3; D unclear. The germline V gene has CDR1 SEHNR and CDR2 FQNEAQ (reference sequence). V dropped 6 bases and J dropped 7 bases, with 11 bases sitting between them. The CDR3 consists of 12 residues. CDR3: CASSLDGYTQYF. In DNA, the CDR3 is TGTGCCAGCAGTCTTGACGGCTATACGCAGTATTTT.

The rearrangement links TRBV3-1 to TRBJ1-1, with TRBD1 identical over 8 bases. CDR3 length: 12 amino acids. Germline CDR1 and CDR2: LGHDT and YNNKEL (reference sequence). V was clipped by 1 base and J by 11 bases; unmatched bases: 3. CDR3 residues: CASSQADRGAFF. CDR3 bases: TGTGCCAGCAGCCAAGCCGACAGGGGTGCTTTCTTT. The full variable domain, completed using reference TRBV3-1 and TRBJ1-1, is DTAVSQTPKYLVTQMGNDKSIKCEQNLGHDTMYWYKQDSKKFLKIMFSYNNKELIINETVPNRFSPKSPDKAHLNLHINSLELGDSAVYFCASSQADRGAFFGQGTRLTVV.

This clonotype was counted many times. The chain combines TRBV7-9 with TRBJ2-1; 12 positions agree with TRBD2. Unmatched junction bases numbered 4, after V lost 5 bases and J lost 5 bases. CDR1 and CDR2 (germline): SEHNR, FQNEAQ (reference sequence). The CDR3 runs 15 residues. This CDR3 reads CASSIRTSGDNEQFF. DNA for the CDR3: TGTGCCAGCAGCATCCGGACTAGCGGGGACAATGAGCAGTTCTTC.

V usage is TRBV4-3 and J usage is TRBJ2-1; TRBD2 agrees at 12 bases. The CDR3 extends over 16 amino acids. Germline-derived CDR1 and CDR2 are LGHNA and YSLEER. The V gene end was trimmed by 5 bases and the J gene end by 9 bases; junction bases not matched to a gene: 11. In nucleotides, the CDR3 is TGCGCCAGCAGCGGACTAGCGGGATCCGGCGGCGGTGAGCAGTTCTTC. Protein sequence: CASSGLAGSGGGEQFF.

The V gene is TRBV7-7, the J gene TRBJ2-1; 10 nucleotides agree with TRBD1. The CDR3 loop spans 14 amino acids. Germline loops: CDR1 SSHAT, CDR2 FNYEAQ (reference sequence). The V segment lost 5 bases and the J segment 8 bases; nucleotides outside the gene matches: 6. CDR3 sequence: CASSRQGASDEQFF. The CDR3 DNA reads as TGTGCCAGCAGCAGACAGGGGGCTAGCGATGAGCAGTTCTTC. The complete variable domain, with remaining parts taken from reference TRBV7-7 and TRBJ2-1, reads GAGVSQSPRYKVTKRGQDVTLRCDPISSHATLYWYQQALGQGPEFLTYFNYEAQPDKSGLPSDRFSAERPEGSISTLTIQRTEQRDSAMYRCASSRQGASDEQFFGPGTRLTVL.

On this clonotype itself: A read error is possible here, since a much larger clone lies one base away. The rearrangement links TRBV7-9 to TRBJ2-1, with D possibly matching TRBD1 (5 bases). Near its end, the DNA agrees better with TRBJ2-7, so the J call may be wrong. CDR3 length equals 16 residues. Germline V CDR1 and CDR2: SEHNR, FQNEAQ (reference sequence). The CDR3 DNA is TGTGCCAGCAGCTTATCAGGGATCAGCTCCTACAATGAGCAGTACTTC. Translated, it gives CASSLSGISSYNEQYF.

The genes are TRBV7-3 and TRBJ1-1, with a weak D call TRBD1 (5 bases). CDR1 is SGHTA, CDR2 FQGTGA, per germline. The ends were cut back, 4 bases at V and 2 bases at J, with 23 bases in the middle. This CDR3 contains 18 residues. The CDR3 is CASSSHSSSGSINTEAFF. DNA for the CDR3: TGTGCCAGCAGCTCCCACAGTTCCTCAGGGTCTATCAACACTGAAGCTTTCTTT.

The chain couples TRBV28 to TRBJ2-5; D is uncertain. Germline-derived CDR1 and CDR2 are MDHEN and SYDVKM. The CDR3 contains 13 residues. Deletions cut 5 bases from V and 5 bases from J, with 12 bases between. The CDR3 loop reads CASSTPNLETQYF. The CDR3 DNA follows: TGTGCCAGCAGTACCCCGAATTTGGAGACCCAGTACTTC.

This chain joins TRBV2 and TRBJ2-7, with D hard to call. With the DNA end fitting TRBJ2-5 better, the J assignment may be wrong. The CDR3 contains 14 residues. Germline V gene data show CDR1 as SNHLY and CDR2 as FYNNEI. CDR3 nucleotide sequence: TGTGCCAGCAGTGAACCGGGCCACGCGGAGACCCAGTACTTC. It specifies CASSEPGHAETQYF.

The chain uses TRBV5-1 and TRBJ1-2; unclear D gene. Germline CDR1 and CDR2: SGHRS and YFSETQ. The CDR3 has 15 residues. V was shortened by 5 bases and J by 3 bases, with 17 bases between the two germline ends. CDR3 region: CASRFLEKRDYGYTF. CDR3 nucleotides: TGCGCCAGCAGATTCCTGGAGAAGAGAGACTATGGCTACACCTTC.

On this clonotype itself: This sequence may be a read error, since a much larger clone differs from it by one base. This chain connects TRBV12-3 or TRBV12-4 to TRBJ2-5; 7 positions agree with TRBD2. With V trimmed by 5 bases and J by 11 bases, 17 bases remained unmatched. The CDR3 length is 15 residues. The CDR3 here is CASSTPGLPVDEQYF. The CDR3 DNA sequence: TGTGCCAGCAGTACACCGGGACTACCGGTCGATGAGCAGTACTTC.

The chain uses TRBV7-2 and TRBJ2-5; 7 bases fit TRBD2. With 5 bases clipped from V and 3 bases from J, the junction kept 9 bases outside the gene matches. CDR1 and CDR2 from the germline V gene are SGHTA and FQGNSA. The CDR3 totals 15 residues. In nucleotides, the CDR3 is TGTGCCAGCAGCCCGGACAAGGGAGGGGAAGAGACCCAGTACTTC. Amino acids: CASSPDKGGEETQYF.

The chain is built from TRBV19 and TRBJ2-3; D is ambiguous. Germline CDR1 reads LNHDA; CDR2 reads SQIVND (reference sequence). The germline V and J ends were trimmed by 2 bases and 5 bases, with 5 bases remaining between them. The CDR3 has 12 residues. This chain's CDR3 is CASSISVDTQYF. The CDR3 DNA sequence: TGTGCCAGTAGTATATCCGTAGATACGCAGTATTTT.

CDR3 DNA sequence: TGCGCCAGCAGCTTAAGTGGACAGGGGTCCATGAACACTGAAGCTTTCTTT. Protein product: CASSLSGQGSMNTEAFF. The rearrangement links TRBV5-1 to TRBJ1-1; TRBD1 aligns across 9 bases. The junction had 8 bases not matched to a gene; V was cut back by 2 bases and J by 0 bases. Germline CDR1 reads SGHRS; CDR2 reads YFSETQ. CDR3 length equals 17 residues.